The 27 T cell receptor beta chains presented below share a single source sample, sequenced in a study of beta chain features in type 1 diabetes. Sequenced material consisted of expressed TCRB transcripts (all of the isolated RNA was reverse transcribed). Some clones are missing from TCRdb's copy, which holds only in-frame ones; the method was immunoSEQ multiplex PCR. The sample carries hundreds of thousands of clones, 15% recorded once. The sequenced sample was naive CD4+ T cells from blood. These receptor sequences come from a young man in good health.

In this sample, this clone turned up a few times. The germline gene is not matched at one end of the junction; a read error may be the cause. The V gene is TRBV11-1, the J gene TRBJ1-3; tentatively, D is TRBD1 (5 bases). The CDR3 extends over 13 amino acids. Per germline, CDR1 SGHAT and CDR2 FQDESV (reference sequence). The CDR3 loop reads CASSSGPTNTVYF. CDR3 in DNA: TGTGCCAGCAGCTCGGGACCTACAAACACCGTATATTTT.

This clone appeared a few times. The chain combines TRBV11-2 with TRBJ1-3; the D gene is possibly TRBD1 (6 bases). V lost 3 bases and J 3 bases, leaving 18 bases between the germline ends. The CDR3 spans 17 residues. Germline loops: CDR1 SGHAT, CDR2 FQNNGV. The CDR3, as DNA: TGTGCCAGCAGCTTCCCTACGCGGGGGGCGAGTGGAAACACCATATATTTT. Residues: CASSFPTRGASGNTIYF.

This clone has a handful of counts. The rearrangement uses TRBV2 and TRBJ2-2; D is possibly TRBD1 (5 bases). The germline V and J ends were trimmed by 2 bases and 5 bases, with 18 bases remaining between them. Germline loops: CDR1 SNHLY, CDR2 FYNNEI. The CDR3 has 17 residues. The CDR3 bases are TGTGCCAGCAGTGAATTAGGTCTAACAGGCAAAACCGGGGAGCTGTTTTTT. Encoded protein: CASSELGLTGKTGELFF.

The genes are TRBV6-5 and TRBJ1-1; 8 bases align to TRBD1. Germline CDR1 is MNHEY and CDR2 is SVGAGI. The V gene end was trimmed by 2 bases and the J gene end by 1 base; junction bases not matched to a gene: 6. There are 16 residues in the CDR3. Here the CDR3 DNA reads TGTGCCAGCAGTTACCTCTGGACAGGGAAGAACACTGAAGCTTTCTTT. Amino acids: CASSYLWTGKNTEAFF.

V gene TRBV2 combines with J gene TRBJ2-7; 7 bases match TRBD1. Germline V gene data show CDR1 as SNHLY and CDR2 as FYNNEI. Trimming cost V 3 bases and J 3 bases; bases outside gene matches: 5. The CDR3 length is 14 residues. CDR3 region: CASSDQGVGYEQYF. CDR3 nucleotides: TGTGCCAGCAGTGATCAGGGGGTGGGCTACGAGCAGTACTTC.

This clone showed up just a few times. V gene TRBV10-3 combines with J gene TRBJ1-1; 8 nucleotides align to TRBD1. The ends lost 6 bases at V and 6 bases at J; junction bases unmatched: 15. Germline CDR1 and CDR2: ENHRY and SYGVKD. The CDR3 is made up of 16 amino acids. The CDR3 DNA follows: TGTGCCATCAGCCGGGACAGGTCAAGGACAGGCGCTGAAGCTTTCTTT. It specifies CAISRDRSRTGAEAFF.

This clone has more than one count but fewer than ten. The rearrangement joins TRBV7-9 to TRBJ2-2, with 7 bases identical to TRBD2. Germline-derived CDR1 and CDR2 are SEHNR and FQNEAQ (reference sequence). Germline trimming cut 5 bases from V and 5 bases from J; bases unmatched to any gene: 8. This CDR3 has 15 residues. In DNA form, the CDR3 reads TGTGCCAGCAGCCCCCCCCCACTAGCGACCGGGGAGCTGTTTTTT. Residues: CASSPPPLATGELFF.

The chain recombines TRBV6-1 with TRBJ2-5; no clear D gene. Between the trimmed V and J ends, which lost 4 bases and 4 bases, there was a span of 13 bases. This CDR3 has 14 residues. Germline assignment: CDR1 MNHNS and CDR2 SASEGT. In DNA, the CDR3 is TGTGCCAGCAGTGCTAAGGGATTGCGAGAGACCCAGTACTTC. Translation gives CASSAKGLRETQYF.

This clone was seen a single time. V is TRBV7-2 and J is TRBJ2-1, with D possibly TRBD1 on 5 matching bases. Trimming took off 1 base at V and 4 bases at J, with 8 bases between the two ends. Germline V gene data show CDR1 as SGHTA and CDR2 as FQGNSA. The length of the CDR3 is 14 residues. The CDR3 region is CASSLGRQYNEQFF. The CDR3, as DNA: TGTGCCAGCAGCTTAGGTCGACAGTACAATGAGCAGTTCTTC. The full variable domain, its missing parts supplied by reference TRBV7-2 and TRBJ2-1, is GAGVSQSPSNKVTEKGKDVELRCDPISGHTALYWYRQSLGQGLEFLIYFQGNSAPDKSGLPSDRFSAERTGGSVSTLTIQRTQQEDSAVYLCASSLGRQYNEQFFGPGTRLTVL.

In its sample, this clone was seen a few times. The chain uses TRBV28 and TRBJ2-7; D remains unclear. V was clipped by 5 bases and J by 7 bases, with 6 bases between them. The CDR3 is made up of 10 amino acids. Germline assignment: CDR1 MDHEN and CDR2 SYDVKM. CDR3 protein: CASSLGEQYF. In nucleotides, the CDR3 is TGTGCCAGCAGTCTCGGTGAGCAGTACTTC.

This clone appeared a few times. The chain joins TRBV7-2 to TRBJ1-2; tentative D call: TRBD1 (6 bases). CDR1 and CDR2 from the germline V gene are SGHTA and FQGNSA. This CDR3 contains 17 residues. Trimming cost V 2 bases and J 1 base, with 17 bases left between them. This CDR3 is CASSLQGLLQSNYGYTF. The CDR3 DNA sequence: TGTGCCAGCAGCTTACAGGGGTTACTCCAGAGTAACTATGGCTACACCTTC.

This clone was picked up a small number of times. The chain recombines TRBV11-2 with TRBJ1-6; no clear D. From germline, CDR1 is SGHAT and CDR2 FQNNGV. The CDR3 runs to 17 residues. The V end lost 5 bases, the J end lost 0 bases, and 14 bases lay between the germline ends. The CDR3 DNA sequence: TGTGCCAGCAGCCGCACGACGGGCAGCTCCTATAATTCACCCCTCCACTTT. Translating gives CASSRTTGSSYNSPLHF.

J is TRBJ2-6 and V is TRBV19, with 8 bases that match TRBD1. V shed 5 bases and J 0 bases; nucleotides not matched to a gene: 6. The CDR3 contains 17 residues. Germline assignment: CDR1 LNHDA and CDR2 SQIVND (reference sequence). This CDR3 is CASSPGTGRSGANVLTF. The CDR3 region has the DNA TGTGCCAGTAGTCCGGGGACAGGCCGCTCTGGGGCCAACGTCCTGACTTTC.

CDR3 amino acids: CASSLAPEQYF. CDR3 nucleotides: TGTGCCAGCAGCTTAGCCCCCGAGCAGTACTTC. The gene calls are TRBV7-2 and TRBJ2-7; D remains ambiguous. Trimming removed 0 bases from V and 6 bases from J, with 3 bases in between. Germline CDR1 reads SGHTA; CDR2 reads FQGNSA. The CDR3 is 11 amino acids.

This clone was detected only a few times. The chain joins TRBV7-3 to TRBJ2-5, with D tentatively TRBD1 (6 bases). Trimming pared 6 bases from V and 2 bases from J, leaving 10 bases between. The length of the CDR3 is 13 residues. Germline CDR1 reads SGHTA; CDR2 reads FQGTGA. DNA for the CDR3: TGTGCCAGCAGTCCGCAGGGGCAAGAGACCCAGTACTTC. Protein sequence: CASSPQGQETQYF.

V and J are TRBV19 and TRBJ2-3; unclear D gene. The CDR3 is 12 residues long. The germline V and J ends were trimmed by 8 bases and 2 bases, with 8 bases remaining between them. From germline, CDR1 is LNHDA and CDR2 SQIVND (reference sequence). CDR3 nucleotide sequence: TGTGCCAGTGTTTCGGTCACAGATACGCAGTATTTT. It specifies CASVSVTDTQYF.

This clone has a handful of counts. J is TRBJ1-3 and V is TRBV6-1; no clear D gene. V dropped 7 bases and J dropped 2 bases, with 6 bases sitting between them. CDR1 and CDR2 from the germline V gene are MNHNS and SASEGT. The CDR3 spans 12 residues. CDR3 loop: CASNTPGNTIYF. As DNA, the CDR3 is TGTGCCAGCAACACCCCTGGAAACACCATATATTTT.

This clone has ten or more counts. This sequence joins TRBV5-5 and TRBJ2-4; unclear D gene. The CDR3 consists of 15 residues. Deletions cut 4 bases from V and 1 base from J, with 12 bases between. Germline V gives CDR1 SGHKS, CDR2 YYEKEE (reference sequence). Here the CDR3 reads CASSPSGSAKNIQYF. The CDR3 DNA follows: TGTGCCAGCAGCCCCTCTGGGTCGGCCAAAAACATTCAGTACTTC.

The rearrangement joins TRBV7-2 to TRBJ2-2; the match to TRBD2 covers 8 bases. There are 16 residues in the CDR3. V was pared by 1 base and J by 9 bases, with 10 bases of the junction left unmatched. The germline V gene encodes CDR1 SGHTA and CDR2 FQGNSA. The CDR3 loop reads CASSLGGLGAKRELFF. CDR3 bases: TGTGCCAGCAGCTTAGGGGGACTAGGGGCCAAGCGGGAGCTGTTTTTT.

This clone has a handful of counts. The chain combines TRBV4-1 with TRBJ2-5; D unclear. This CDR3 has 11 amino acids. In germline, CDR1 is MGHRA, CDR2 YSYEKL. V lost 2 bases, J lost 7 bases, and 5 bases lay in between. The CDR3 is CASSQLGTQYF. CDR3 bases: TGCGCCAGCAGCCAACTTGGGACCCAGTACTTC.

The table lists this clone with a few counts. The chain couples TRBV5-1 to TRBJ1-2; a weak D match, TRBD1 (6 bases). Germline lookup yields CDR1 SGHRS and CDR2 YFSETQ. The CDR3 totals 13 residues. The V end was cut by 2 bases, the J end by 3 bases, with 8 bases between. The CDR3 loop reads CASSLQGDYGYTF. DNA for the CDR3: TGCGCCAGCAGCTTACAGGGCGACTATGGCTACACCTTC.

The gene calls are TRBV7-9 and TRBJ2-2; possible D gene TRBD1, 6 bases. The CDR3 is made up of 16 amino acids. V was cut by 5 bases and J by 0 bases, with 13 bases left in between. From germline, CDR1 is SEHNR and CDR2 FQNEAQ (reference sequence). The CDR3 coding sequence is TGTGCCAGCAGCAGAACCGGGACAACGAACACCGGGGAGCTGTTTTTT. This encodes CASSRTGTTNTGELFF.

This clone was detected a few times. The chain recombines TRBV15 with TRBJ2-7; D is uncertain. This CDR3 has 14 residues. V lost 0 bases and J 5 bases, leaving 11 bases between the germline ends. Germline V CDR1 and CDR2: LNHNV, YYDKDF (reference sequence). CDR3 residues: CATSRDWLLHEQYF. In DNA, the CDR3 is TGTGCCACCAGCAGAGATTGGCTTCTTCACGAGCAGTACTTC.

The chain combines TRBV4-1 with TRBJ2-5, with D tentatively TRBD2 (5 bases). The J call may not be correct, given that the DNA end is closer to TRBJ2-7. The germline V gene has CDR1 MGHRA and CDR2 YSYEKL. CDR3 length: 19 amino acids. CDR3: CASSQGSGVLGGSSYEQYF. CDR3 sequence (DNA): TGCGCCAGCAGCCAAGGGTCTGGCGTGCTGGGTGGGAGCTCCTACGAGCAGTACTTC.

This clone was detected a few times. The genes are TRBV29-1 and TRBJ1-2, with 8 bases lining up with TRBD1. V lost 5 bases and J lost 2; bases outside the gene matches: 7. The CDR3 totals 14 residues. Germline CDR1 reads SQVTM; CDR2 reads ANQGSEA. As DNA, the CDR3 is TGCAGCGTTCCTCGACAGGGGTACAACTATGGCTACACCTTC. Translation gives CSVPRQGYNYGYTF.

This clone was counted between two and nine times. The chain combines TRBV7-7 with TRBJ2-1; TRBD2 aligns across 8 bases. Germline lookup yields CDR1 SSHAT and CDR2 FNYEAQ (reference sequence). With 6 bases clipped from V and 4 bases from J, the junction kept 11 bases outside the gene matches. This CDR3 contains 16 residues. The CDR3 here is CASSLTAGAIYNEQFF. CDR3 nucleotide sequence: TGTGCCAGCAGTCTTACAGCGGGAGCCATATACAATGAGCAGTTCTTC.

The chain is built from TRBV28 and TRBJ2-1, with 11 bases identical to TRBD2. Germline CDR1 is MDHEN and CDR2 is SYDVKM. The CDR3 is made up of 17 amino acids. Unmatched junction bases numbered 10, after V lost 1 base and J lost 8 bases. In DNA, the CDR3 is TGTGCCAGCAGTTTATACCCCTTAACTAGCGGGAGTGATGAGCAGTTCTTC. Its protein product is CASSLYPLTSGSDEQFF. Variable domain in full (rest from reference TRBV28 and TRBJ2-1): DVKVTQSSRYLVKRTGEKVFLECVQDMDHENMFWYRQDPGLGLRLIYFSYDVKMKEKGDIPEGYSVSREKKERFSLILESASTNQTSMYLCASSLYPLTSGSDEQFFGPGTRLTVL.